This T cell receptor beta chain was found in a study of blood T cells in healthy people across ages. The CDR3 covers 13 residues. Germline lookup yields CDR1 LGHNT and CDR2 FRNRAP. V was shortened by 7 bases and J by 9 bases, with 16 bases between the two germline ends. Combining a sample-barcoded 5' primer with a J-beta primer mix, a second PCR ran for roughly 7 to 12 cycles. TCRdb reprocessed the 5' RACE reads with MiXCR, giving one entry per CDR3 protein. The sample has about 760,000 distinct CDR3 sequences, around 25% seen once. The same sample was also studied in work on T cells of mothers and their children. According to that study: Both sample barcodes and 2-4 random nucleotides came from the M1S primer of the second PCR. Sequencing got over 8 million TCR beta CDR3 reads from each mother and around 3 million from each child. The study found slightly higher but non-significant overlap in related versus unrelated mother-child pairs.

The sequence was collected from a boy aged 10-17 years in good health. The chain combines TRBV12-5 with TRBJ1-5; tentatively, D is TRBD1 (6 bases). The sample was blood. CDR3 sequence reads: CASAGGARGPQHF. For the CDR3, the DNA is TGTGCTAGTGCCGGGGGGGCCCGGGGGCCCCAGCATTTT.